The subject of this entry is one TCR beta chain. The entry originates in a study of OX40 agonist ivuxolimab in advanced cancers. Blood samples were obtained at baseline, cycle 4 day 1, and cycle 7 day 1. Sequenced by immunoSEQ multiplex PCR; TCRdb stores in-frame clones only, minus some. Of around 67,000 clones listed, 87% are singletons. The source was CD4+ or CD8+ T cells sorted from blood, collected in a trial of the OX40 agonist ivuxolimab. This sequence originates from an adult with an advanced solid tumor such as melanoma, head and neck, liver or kidney cancer.

Here the CDR3 DNA reads TGTGCCAGCAGCTGGGGAGGGACTAGCGGGAGTAACTACGAGCAGTACTTC. This encodes CASSWGGTSGSNYEQYF. The chain carries TRBV7-2 and TRBJ2-7; 14 bases are a match to TRBD2. This CDR3 has 17 amino acids. Germline CDR1 is SGHTA and CDR2 is FQGNSA. V gave up 4 bases and J gave up 3 bases; unmatched junction bases: 8.